Below, one T cell receptor (beta chain) is given with its context. This specimen belongs to a study of blood T cells in healthy people across ages. A second PCR of about 6 to 11 cycles used a sample-barcoded 5' primer and a J-beta primer mix. A single record per CDR3 protein comes from TCRdb applying MiXCR to the 5' RACE reads. The table shows over 1,500,000 distinct CDR3 sequences, with roughly two fifths occurring only once. This CDR3 contains 14 residues. Trimming stripped 5 bases from V and 2 bases from J, with 10 bases between. The chain uses TRBV12-3 or TRBV12-4 and TRBJ2-4; no firm D call. The sequence came from a human donor in good health. The sequenced sample was blood. CDR3 residues: CASSGGITKNIQYF. The CDR3 coding sequence is TGTGCCAGCAGTGGTGGGATCACCAAAAACATTCAGTACTTC.